The next 20 T cell receptor beta chains were all read from a single sample in a study of blood T cells in healthy people across ages. A sample-barcoded 5' primer and a J-beta primer mix were used in a second PCR of about 6 to 12 cycles. One entry per CDR3 protein results from TCRdb running MiXCR on the 5' RACE reads. The data contain hundreds of thousands of distinct CDR3 sequences, approximately 50% of them singletons. Sequences were obtained from blood. The receptors originated from a woman in her sixties in good health.

This clonotype was counted a few times. V and J are TRBV7-3 and TRBJ2-6, with 10 bases fitting TRBD2. This CDR3 is built from 17 residues. Germline CDR1 SGHTA, CDR2 FQGTGA. V was pared by 3 bases and J by 4 bases, with 6 bases of the junction left unmatched. The CDR3 DNA follows: TGTGCCAGCAGCTTTAGCGGGAGGACGTCGGGGGCCAACGTCCTGACTTTC. It specifies CASSFSGRTSGANVLTF.

This chain uses TRBV7-2 with TRBJ2-6; D is perhaps TRBD1 or TRBD2 (7 bases each). The CDR3 has 16 amino acids. Trimming removed 7 bases at V and 4 bases at J, with 17 bases between. Germline V gene data show CDR1 as SGHTA and CDR2 as FQGNSA. This chain's CDR3 is CASKRGQPLGANVLTF. The CDR3 DNA reads as TGTGCCAGCAAGCGGGGACAGCCTTTGGGGGCCAACGTCCTGACTTTC.

J is TRBJ2-7 and V is TRBV4-2, with 10 nucleotides matching TRBD1. Per the germline V gene, CDR1 is LGHNA and CDR2 is YNFKEQ. V was clipped by 6 bases and J by 1 base; unmatched bases: 6. The CDR3 sequence is 15 residues long. The CDR3 region is CASRDPGQGSYEQYF. The CDR3 bases are TGTGCCAGCAGAGATCCGGGACAGGGGTCCTACGAGCAGTACTTC.

The V and J genes are TRBV7-2 and TRBJ1-5, with D unclear. Trimming left V 1 base short and J 8 bases short, with 9 bases between. This CDR3 region has 13 residues. The germline V gene has CDR1 SGHTA and CDR2 FQGNSA. The CDR3 reads CASSLGMGEPQHF. The CDR3 DNA sequence: TGTGCCAGCAGCTTAGGGATGGGAGAGCCCCAGCATTTT.

There are a few counts of this clonotype. The V and J genes are TRBV7-3 and TRBJ2-1; 10 bases fit TRBD1. Germline CDR1 is SGHTA and CDR2 is FQGTGA. The CDR3 length is 15 residues. V was clipped by 5 bases and J by 6 bases; unmatched bases: 7. CDR3 loop: CASSLLGQGGNEQFF. The CDR3 nucleotides read TGTGCCAGCAGCCTACTCGGACAGGGGGGCAATGAGCAGTTCTTC.

This sequence joins TRBV7-2 and TRBJ2-7; 7 bases are a match to TRBD1. V lost 2 bases, J lost 2 bases, and 6 bases stayed unmatched. CDR3 length equals 15 residues. Germline values: CDR1 SGHTA, CDR2 FQGNSA. CDR3 bases: TGTGCCAGCAGCTTAACCCGAACAGGGGCCTACGAGCAGTACTTC. It yields the protein CASSLTRTGAYEQYF. Variable domain in full (rest from reference TRBV7-2 and TRBJ2-7): GAGVSQSPSNKVTEKGKDVELRCDPISGHTALYWYRQSLGQGLEFLIYFQGNSAPDKSGLPSDRFSAERTGGSVSTLTIQRTQQEDSAVYLCASSLTRTGAYEQYFGPGTRLTVT.

This chain links TRBV28 with TRBJ2-5; perhaps TRBD2 as D (6 bases). V shed 10 bases and J shed 2 bases, with 11 bases lying between them. CDR3 size: 12 residues. Germline-derived CDR1 and CDR2 are MDHEN and SYDVKM. The CDR3 DNA is TGTGCCATCCGGGGGTCACAAGAGACCCAGTACTTC. This sequence encodes CAIRGSQETQYF.

In nucleotides, the CDR3 is TGTGCCAGCAGTTACTCTGAGCCGTCGCCACAGATAGCCAAAAACATTCAGTACTTC. This sequence encodes CASSYSEPSPQIAKNIQYF. The chain combines TRBV6-2 or TRBV6-3 with TRBJ2-4; no reliable D call. Per germline, CDR1 MNHEY and CDR2 SVGEGT. The CDR3 covers 19 residues. Trimming removed 0 bases at V and 0 bases at J, with 18 bases between.

This rearrangement joins TRBV3-1 to TRBJ2-7; D uncertain. The length of the CDR3 is 15 residues. Trimming removed 1 base at V and 4 bases at J, with 14 bases between. Germline V gene lookup returns CDR1 LGHDT and CDR2 YNNKEL (reference sequence). CDR3 loop: CASSQVSGLTYEQYF. CDR3 nucleotides: TGTGCCAGCAGCCAAGTTTCCGGGTTGACGTACGAGCAGTACTTC.

V is TRBV9 and J is TRBJ2-1; 10 nucleotides line up with TRBD2. The CDR3 runs 15 residues. Germline values: CDR1 SGDLS, CDR2 YYNGEE. J gave up 4 bases and V 7 bases, and 8 bases lay outside the gene matches. This CDR3 is CASQRELAGYNEQFF. The CDR3 DNA follows: TGTGCCAGCCAAAGGGAACTAGCGGGATACAATGAGCAGTTCTTC.

This clonotype was observed many times. The chain has TRBV20-1 and TRBJ2-5; D is possibly TRBD1 or TRBD2 (5 bases each). In germline, CDR1 is DFQATT, CDR2 SNEGSKA (reference sequence). V was cut by 0 bases and J by 5 bases, with 13 bases left in between. The CDR3 is 14 residues long. The CDR3 nucleotides are TGCAGTGCTAGAGATGGGGGAGTAGGGGAGACCCAGTACTTC. Protein product: CSARDGGVGETQYF.

The chain carries TRBV3-1 and TRBJ1-2; D is uncertain. From germline, CDR1 is LGHDT and CDR2 YNNKEL (reference sequence). V shed 8 bases and J shed 4 bases, with 11 bases lying between them. The CDR3 has 12 residues. The CDR3 region is CASPPATYGYTF. The CDR3 coding sequence is TGTGCCAGCCCCCCGGCCACCTATGGCTACACCTTC.

This chain connects TRBV6-2 or TRBV6-3 to TRBJ2-1; perhaps TRBD2 as D (6 bases). The CDR3 totals 14 residues. The V end lost 5 bases, the J end lost 8 bases, and 16 bases lay between the germline ends. Germline lookup yields CDR1 MNHEY and CDR2 SVGEGT. CDR3 sequence (DNA): TGTGCCAGCAGTCAAAATCACGGGAGCCATGAGCAGTTCTTC. Its protein product is CASSQNHGSHEQFF.

The CDR3 reads CASSLREYGYTF. DNA for the CDR3: TGTGCCAGCAGTTTGAGGGAATATGGCTACACCTTC. The J gene is TRBJ1-2, the V gene TRBV28, with D unclear. The ends were cut back, 3 bases at V and 5 bases at J, with 7 bases in the middle. This CDR3 has 12 residues. The germline V gene encodes CDR1 MDHEN and CDR2 SYDVKM.

The V gene is TRBV25-1, the J gene TRBJ2-7; a weak D match, TRBD2 (6 bases). With 3 bases removed from V and 2 bases from J, the gap between germline ends came to 11 bases. This CDR3 spans 14 amino acids. The germline V gene has CDR1 MGHDK and CDR2 SYGVNS. In nucleotides, the CDR3 is TGTGCCAGCAGTGACGCGGGATCAGCCTACGAGCAGTACTTC. Its translation is CASSDAGSAYEQYF.

The chain combines TRBV29-1 with TRBJ1-1; the D gene is possibly TRBD1 (6 bases). The V end was cut by 6 bases, the J end by 0 bases, with 11 bases between. CDR3 length: 13 amino acids. Germline V gene lookup returns CDR1 SQVTM and CDR2 ANQGSEA. CDR3 protein: CSVATGLNTEAFF. The CDR3 DNA follows: TGCAGCGTCGCGACAGGATTGAACACTGAAGCTTTCTTT.

This clonotype was found a few times. The V gene is TRBV12-3 or TRBV12-4, the J gene TRBJ2-5, with TRBD2 as a possible D gene (6 bases). This CDR3 is 12 amino acids long. V was pared by 7 bases and J by 3 bases, with 9 bases between. The CDR3 sequence is CASTWGEETQYF. CDR3 bases: TGTGCCAGCACCTGGGGGGAAGAGACCCAGTACTTC.

For this clonotype: At one end, the junction sequence differs from germline, possibly due to a read error. The rearrangement uses TRBV5-1 and TRBJ2-3, with a weak D call TRBD1 (5 bases). The V gene's germline CDR1 is SGHRS and CDR2 YFSETQ. The CDR3 consists of 14 residues. The CDR3 DNA is TGCGCCAGCAGCTACCAGGGTAGCACAGATGCGCAGTATTTT. Encoded protein: CASSYQGSTDAQYF.

This clonotype was seen a single time. J is TRBJ1-5 and V is TRBV20-1; D is uncertain. CDR1 DFQATT and CDR2 SNEGSKA come from the germline V gene (reference sequence). The CDR3 sequence is 12 residues long. V lost 6 bases and J lost 1, with 7 bases in between. This chain's CDR3 is CSAKYSNQPQHF. As DNA, the CDR3 is TGCAGTGCCAAATACAGCAATCAGCCCCAGCATTTT.

V is TRBV2 and J is TRBJ1-2; TRBD1 matches at 7 bases. CDR1 and CDR2 from the germline V gene are SNHLY and FYNNEI. The V segment lost 10 bases and the J segment 3 bases; nucleotides outside the gene matches: 8. This CDR3 region has 13 residues. The CDR3 nucleotides are TGTGCCACCAGAACAGGGGCGGACTATGGCTACACCTTC. Translated: CATRTGADYGYTF. Combining the CDR3 with reference TRBV2 and TRBJ1-2 gives the whole variable domain EPEVTQTPSHQVTQMGQEVILRCVPISNHLYFYWYRQILGQKVEFLVSFYNNEISEKSEIFDDQFSVERPDGSNFTLKIRSTKLEDSAMYFCATRTGADYGYTFGSGTRLTVV.